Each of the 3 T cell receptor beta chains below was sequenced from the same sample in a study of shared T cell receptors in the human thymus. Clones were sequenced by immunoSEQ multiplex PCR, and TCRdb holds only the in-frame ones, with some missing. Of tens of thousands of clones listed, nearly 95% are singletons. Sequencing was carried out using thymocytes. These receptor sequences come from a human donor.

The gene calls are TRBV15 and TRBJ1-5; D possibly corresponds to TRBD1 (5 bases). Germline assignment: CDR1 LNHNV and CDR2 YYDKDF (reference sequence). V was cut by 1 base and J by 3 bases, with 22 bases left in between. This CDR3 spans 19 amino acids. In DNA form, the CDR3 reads TGTGCCACCAGCAGAGGACGACAGCTCGATATGGAGCCCAATCAGCCCCAGCATTTT. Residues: CATSRGRQLDMEPNQPQHF.

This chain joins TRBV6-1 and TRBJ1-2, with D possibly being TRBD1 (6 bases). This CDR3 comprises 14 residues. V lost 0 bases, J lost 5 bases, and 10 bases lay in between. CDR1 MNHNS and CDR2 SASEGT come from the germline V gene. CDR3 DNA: TGTGCCAGCAGTGAAGCAACAGGGAGATATGGCTACACCTTC. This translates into CASSEATGRYGYTF.

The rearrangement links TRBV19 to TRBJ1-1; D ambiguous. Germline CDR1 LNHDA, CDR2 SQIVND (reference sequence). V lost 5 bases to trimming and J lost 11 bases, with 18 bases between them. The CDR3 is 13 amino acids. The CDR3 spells CASSLGPFLRAFF. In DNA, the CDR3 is TGTGCCAGTAGTCTTGGACCGTTCTTAAGGGCTTTCTTT.